Below are 23 T cell receptor beta chains sequenced from a single sample in a study of OX40 agonist ivuxolimab in advanced cancers. Sequencing used immunoSEQ multiplex PCR; TCRdb keeps in-frame clones, though not all of them. The sample lists approximately 13,000 clones, roughly 87% occurring once. Source: CD4+ or CD8+ T cells sorted from blood, taken in a trial of the OX40 agonist ivuxolimab. Receptors originate from an adult with an advanced solid tumor such as melanoma, head and neck, liver or kidney cancer.

V usage is TRBV9 and J usage is TRBJ2-7, with TRBD2 matching over 11 bases. The ends lost 3 bases at V and 0 bases at J; junction bases unmatched: 5. Germline V gene data show CDR1 as SGDLS and CDR2 as YYNGEE. The CDR3 length is 16 residues. The CDR3 sequence: CASSEGLAASSYEQYF. For the CDR3, the DNA is TGTGCCAGCAGCGAGGGACTAGCGGCCTCCTCCTACGAGCAGTACTTC.

A note on this clone: The same CDR3 is also encoded by other DNA sequences in this sample. The CDR3 loop is CASSPGQGSYEQYF. In DNA, the CDR3 is TGTGCCAGCTCACCTGGACAGGGTTCCTACGAGCAGTACTTC. V gene TRBV18 combines with J gene TRBJ2-7, with TRBD1 matching over 8 bases. Germline CDR1 reads KGHSH; CDR2 reads LQKENI. V trimming: 3 bases; J trimming: 1 base; junction bases outside the gene matches: 2. This CDR3 spans 14 amino acids.

V usage is TRBV7-9 and J usage is TRBJ2-1, with a tentative D call TRBD2 (6 bases). Germline CDR1 and CDR2: SEHNR and FQNEAQ (reference sequence). The length of the CDR3 is 19 residues. V was shortened by 5 bases and J by 0 bases, with 23 bases between the two germline ends. CDR3 sequence reads: CASSHPTSSGASSYNEQFF. CDR3 bases: TGTGCCAGCAGCCACCCAACGAGTAGCGGAGCGAGCTCCTACAATGAGCAGTTCTTC. Looking up the rest from reference TRBV7-9 and TRBJ2-1 gives the full variable domain: DTGVSQNPRHKITKRGQNVTFRCDPISEHNRLYWYRQTLGQGPEFLTYFQNEAQLEKSRLLSDRFSAERPKGSFSTLEIQRTEQGDSAMYLCASSHPTSSGASSYNEQFFGPGTRLTVL.

In this sample, this clone turned up a few times. The rearrangement links TRBV7-3 to TRBJ2-5, with 8 positions matching TRBD2. The ends lost 5 bases at V and 1 base at J; junction bases unmatched: 3. Germline V gene lookup returns CDR1 SGHTA and CDR2 FQGTGA. The CDR3 extends over 14 amino acids. Here the CDR3 DNA reads TGTGCCAGCAGCGAACTAGCGGTCCAAGAGACCCAGTACTTC. Encoded protein: CASSELAVQETQYF.

V gene TRBV2 combines with J gene TRBJ1-2; D call uncertain. CDR1 is SNHLY and CDR2 is FYNNEI in the germline V gene. CDR3 length: 11 residues. This chain's CDR3 is CATYSPYGYTF. The CDR3 DNA reads TGTGCAACATATTCCCCCTATGGCTACACCTTC.

The chain has TRBV19 and TRBJ2-2; perhaps TRBD1 as D (6 bases). V shed 6 bases and J shed 4 bases, with 18 bases lying between them. CDR3 size: 16 residues. Per germline, CDR1 LNHDA and CDR2 SQIVND (reference sequence). The CDR3 sequence: CASSPSTGPITGELFF. As DNA, the CDR3 is TGTGCCAGTAGCCCAAGTACAGGGCCGATCACCGGGGAGCTGTTTTTT.

The chain has TRBV5-1 and TRBJ2-1; 7 bases line up with TRBD2. The germline V gene has CDR1 SGHRS and CDR2 YFSETQ. The trim removed 4 bases at V and 0 bases at J, leaving 4 bases unmatched. The CDR3 length is 15 residues. The CDR3 reads CASSAGESSYNEQFF. For the CDR3, the DNA is TGCGCCAGCAGCGCGGGAGAGAGCTCCTACAATGAGCAGTTCTTC. The whole variable domain, remainder taken from reference TRBV5-1 and TRBJ2-1, is KAGVTQTPRYLIKTRGQQVTLSCSPISGHRSVSWYQQTPGQGLQFLFEYFSETQRNKGNFPGRFSGRQFSNSRSEMNVSTLELGDSALYLCASSAGESSYNEQFFGPGTRLTVL.

For the CDR3, the DNA is TGTGCCAGCAACTCCGCGGGGGTATTCTACGAGCAGTACTTC. It yields the protein CASNSAGVFYEQYF. This rearrangement joins TRBV6-1 to TRBJ2-7; 7 nucleotides agree with TRBD2. Germline-derived CDR1 and CDR2 are MNHNS and SASEGT. This CDR3 comprises 14 residues. V dropped 7 bases and J dropped 3; count of bases not matched to a gene: 9.

The V and J genes are TRBV12-5 and TRBJ2-2; 9 positions match TRBD2. Trimming took 3 bases from V and 3 from J; bases not matched to a gene: 8. The V gene's germline CDR1 is LGHNT and CDR2 FRNRAP. The length of the CDR3 is 17 residues. The CDR3 bases are TGTGCTAGTGGTTTTCTCCTAGCGGGGACCTACACCGGGGAGCTGTTTTTT. Encoded protein: CASGFLLAGTYTGELFF. The whole variable domain, remainder taken from reference TRBV12-5 and TRBJ2-2, is DARVTQTPRHKVTEMGQEVTMRCQPILGHNTVFWYRQTMMQGLELLAYFRNRAPLDDSGMPKDRFSAEMPDATLATLKIQPSEPRDSAVYFCASGFLLAGTYTGELFFGEGSRLTVL.

This sequence joins TRBV7-3 and TRBJ2-3, with D possibly being TRBD1 or TRBD2 (6 bases each). Per the germline V gene, CDR1 is SGHTA and CDR2 is FQGTGA. The CDR3 length is 12 residues. V gave up 8 bases and J gave up 2 bases, with 8 bases separating them. The chain's CDR3 is CASRGHTDTQYF. The CDR3 region has the DNA TGTGCCAGCCGGGGGCACACAGATACGCAGTATTTT.

The V call is TRBV11-2, the J call TRBJ2-3; 8 bases agree with TRBD1. The V gene's germline CDR1 is SGHAT and CDR2 FQNNGV. The V gene end was trimmed by 4 bases and the J gene end by 0 bases; junction bases not matched to a gene: 3. The CDR3 is 15 residues long. CDR3 in DNA: TGTGCCAGCAGCTCCGGACAGGGTAGCACAGATACGCAGTATTTT. As protein: CASSSGQGSTDTQYF.

The chain carries TRBV25-1 and TRBJ2-2; the D gene could be TRBD1 or TRBD2 (5 bases each). V shed 8 bases and J shed 5 bases, with 9 bases lying between them. The CDR3 length is 12 residues. Germline loops: CDR1 MGHDK, CDR2 SYGVNS. The CDR3: CASGGLTGELFF. CDR3 DNA sequence: TGTGCCAGCGGGGGATTAACCGGGGAGCTGTTTTTT.

The J gene is TRBJ1-5, the V gene TRBV4-3; TRBD1 is a possible D gene (5 bases). The CDR3 is 15 amino acids. Germline lookup yields CDR1 LGHNA and CDR2 YSLEER. The V and J ends lost 0 bases and 3 bases respectively, with 9 bases between them. The CDR3 spells CASSQDRGDNQPQHF. The CDR3 DNA reads as TGCGCCAGCAGCCAAGATAGGGGTGACAATCAGCCCCAGCATTTT.

The rearrangement links TRBV19 to TRBJ2-1; D call uncertain. This CDR3 region has 12 residues. The V end lost 6 bases, the J end lost 0 bases, and 3 bases lay between the germline ends. Germline values: CDR1 LNHDA, CDR2 SQIVND (reference sequence). Here the CDR3 reads CASSRSYNEQFF. In nucleotides, the CDR3 is TGTGCCAGTAGCCGCTCCTACAATGAGCAGTTCTTC.

The CDR3 loop reads CASSQVTGRKNIQYF. In nucleotides, the CDR3 is TGCGCCAGCAGCCAAGTTACGGGTCGCAAAAACATTCAGTACTTC. V and J are TRBV4-1 and TRBJ2-4; no clear D gene. Germline values: CDR1 MGHRA, CDR2 YSYEKL. The CDR3 has 15 residues. V shed 1 base and J shed 3 bases, with 10 bases lying between them.

This clone showed up just once. The chain is built from TRBV7-9 and TRBJ2-1; possible D gene TRBD2, 5 bases. Trimming left V 5 bases short and J 7 bases short, with 18 bases between. Germline assignment: CDR1 SEHNR and CDR2 FQNEAQ (reference sequence). The CDR3 is 15 residues long. Here the CDR3 reads CASSAPSGIGNEQFF. CDR3 DNA sequence: TGTGCCAGCAGCGCGCCATCGGGAATTGGAAATGAGCAGTTCTTC.

This rearrangement joins TRBV6-5 to TRBJ2-5, with 12 nucleotides matching TRBD1. The DNA end favors TRBJ2-7, so the J call may be wrong. Germline CDR1 reads MNHEY; CDR2 reads SVGAGI. The CDR3 has 15 amino acids. DNA of the CDR3: TGTGCCAGCAGTCCTGGTGGGACAGGGGGCTTCGAGCAGTACTTC. This encodes CASSPGGTGGFEQYF.

This chain links TRBV7-9 with TRBJ2-1, with D possibly TRBD2 on 7 matching bases. The CDR3 has 15 residues. The V end was cut by 4 bases, the J end by 8 bases, with 18 bases between. Germline V lookup: CDR1 SEHNR, CDR2 FQNEAQ (reference sequence). The CDR3 loop reads CASSWVPGGLDEQFF. CDR3 nucleotide sequence: TGTGCCAGCAGCTGGGTCCCGGGGGGCTTAGATGAGCAGTTCTTC.

The J gene is TRBJ1-3, the V gene TRBV5-1; D gene ambiguous. V was shortened by 0 bases and J by 4 bases, with 2 bases between the two germline ends. The CDR3 consists of 12 residues. Germline CDR1 reads SGHRS; CDR2 reads YFSETQ. As DNA, the CDR3 is TGCGCCAGCAGCTTGGGGGGAAACACCATATATTTT. This gives the protein CASSLGGNTIYF.

The chain uses TRBV6-1 and TRBJ2-5; TRBD2 is a possible D gene (5 bases). Trimming removed 4 bases from V and 5 bases from J, with 8 bases in between. The CDR3 runs to 12 residues. Germline CDR1 and CDR2: MNHNS and SASEGT. CDR3 DNA sequence: TGTGCCAGCAGTGGGTCGGGGGAGACCCAGTACTTC. It specifies CASSGSGETQYF.

This chain links TRBV27 with TRBJ2-4; D is perhaps TRBD2 (6 bases). The V and J ends lost 3 bases and 0 bases respectively, with 12 bases between them. Per germline, CDR1 MNHEY and CDR2 SMNVEV (reference sequence). This CDR3 contains 16 residues. DNA for the CDR3: TGTGCCAGCAGTTTTATCCAGGGACTAGCCAAAAACATTCAGTACTTC. Amino acids: CASSFIQGLAKNIQYF.

Written as DNA, the CDR3 is TGTGCCAGCAGTTTACCCCCCTCGGCTGGACAGGCCTACAATGAGCAGTTCTTC. Its translation is CASSLPPSAGQAYNEQFF. The V call is TRBV28, the J call TRBJ2-1; 7 bases align to TRBD1. V shed 2 bases, J shed 2 bases, and the junction held 12 bases outside the gene matches. CDR1 is MDHEN and CDR2 is SYDVKM in the germline V gene. The CDR3 sequence is 18 residues long.

The chain links TRBV5-1 to TRBJ1-1; D is possibly TRBD1 (6 bases). Germline V CDR1 and CDR2: SGHRS, YFSETQ. The CDR3 has 14 amino acids. Deletions cut 2 bases from V and 4 bases from J, with 12 bases between. The CDR3 DNA sequence: TGCGCCAGCAGCTTCCGGGACACTGGCACTGAAGCTTTCTTT. Amino acid sequence: CASSFRDTGTEAFF.